Many counts were recorded for the clone carrying this T cell receptor beta chain. Its antigen is unknown. V lost 5 bases, J lost 5 bases, and 15 bases lay in between. CDR1 is SGHTA, CDR2 FQGNSA, per germline. The CDR3 extends over 14 amino acids. This sample is drawn from a study of blood T cells in healthy people across ages. Study-level findings and limits: A conclusive naive versus antigen-experienced comparison was prevented by the unsorted PBMCs.

A second PCR, run for about 7 to 12 cycles, used a sample-barcoded 5' primer plus a J-beta primer mix. From the 5' RACE reads, TCRdb called clonotypes with MiXCR, one entry per CDR3 protein. The sample contains 750,000 to 950,000 distinct CDR3 sequences, 29% of which appear only once. The same sample was also studied in work on T cells of mothers and their children.

The TCR originated in a woman aged 40-49 years in good health. Material for sequencing was blood. The V and J genes are TRBV7-2 and TRBJ2-5; weak D call: TRBD2 (6 bases). The CDR3 DNA sequence: TGTGCCAGCAGCCCCTCACTAGCCCAGGAGACCCAGTACTTC. Translation gives CASSPSLAQETQYF. Full variable domain (outside the CDR3, taken from reference TRBV7-2 and TRBJ2-5): GAGVSQSPSNKVTEKGKDVELRCDPISGHTALYWYRQSLGQGLEFLIYFQGNSAPDKSGLPSDRFSAERTGGSVSTLTIQRTQQEDSAVYLCASSPSLAQETQYFGPGTRLLVL.